This TCR beta chain was recorded in a study of response to subunit inactivated influenza vaccine. One entry per CDR3 protein, called by TCRdb with MiXCR from the RT-PCR reads. The sample carries a few hundred thousand distinct CDR3 sequences, around 22% recorded once. Germline CDR1 SGHDT, CDR2 YYEEEE. With 4 bases removed from V and 6 bases from J, the gap between germline ends came to 16 bases. The CDR3 contains 15 residues. This clonotype showed up just a few times. Its antigen is unidentified. General observations from the study: The authors proposed limited new T cell recruitment per seasonal influenza vaccination.

The clonotype originates from a man aged 50 to 69 who received an inactivated influenza vaccine. Specimen: PBMCs from blood, collected 21 months after vaccination. V usage is TRBV5-6 and J usage is TRBJ2-2; D is unresolved. The CDR3 coding sequence is TGTGCCAGCAGCCCTGGGATCCCCCTTGCCGGGGAGCTGTTTTTT. Translating it yields CASSPGIPLAGELFF.